This T cell receptor (beta chain) came from a study of blood T cell repertoires in COVID-19. Study-wide background: The United States, Italy and Spain were the sources of the acute and convalescent COVID-19 samples.

Seattle researchers signed up patients amid active infection and tracked them longitudinally. The J segment lost 4 bases and the V segment lost 6 bases, leaving 6 bases of the junction unmatched. The CDR3 spans 15 residues. Germline V gives CDR1 LNHDA, CDR2 SQIVND (reference sequence). This clone was counted between two and nine times. Under the authors' procedure: Nucleated cell counts were estimated from reference gene primer amplification. TCRdb's copy holds only in-frame clones and misses some; the assay was immunoSEQ multiplex PCR. The V and J calls and clone size come from that table; D and trimming were worked out from the DNA. The sample carries a few hundred thousand clones, nearly 90% recorded once.

The chain is built from TRBV19 and TRBJ1-3; 10 bases align to TRBD1. Sequenced sample: peripheral blood. The sequence was obtained from a woman aged 55-70 years with COVID-19, enrolled during active disease. CDR3 in amino acids: CASSRGQGGGNTIYF. The CDR3 coding sequence is TGTGCCAGTAGCCGAGGACAGGGGGGAGGAAACACCATATATTTT.